The clone carrying this T cell receptor (beta chain) was recorded a few times. Its target is not known. Time point specified: cycle 4 day 1 (C4D1), after more than five weeks of nivolumab. All patients relapsed after autologous stem cell transplantation, and brentuximab vedotin exposure varied. Patients had relapsed/refractory classical Hodgkin lymphoma with complete response, partial response or progressive disease as best response. V shed 7 bases, J shed 0 bases, and the junction held 5 bases outside the gene matches. The CDR3 is 14 residues long. The V gene's germline CDR1 is SEHNR and CDR2 FQNEAQ (reference sequence). This table comes from immunoSEQ multiplex PCR, and its TCRdb copy is limited to in-frame clones, with some not included. Of over 80,000 clones in the sample, around 80% were seen once. This sample is drawn from a study of PD-1 blockade in classical Hodgkin lymphoma. Study findings and constraints: Prior therapy or disease activity may underlie the repertoire differences, whose causes remain undefined. Complete responders matched newly diagnosed patients in baseline diversity. Compared with healthy donors, newly diagnosed patients reportedly showed lower baseline TCR diversity.

This material consisted of peripheral blood mononuclear cells (PBMCs), taken before the fourth cycle of nivolumab. This sequence originates from a human donor with classical Hodgkin lymphoma. The chain employs TRBV7-9 and TRBJ2-7, with 8 bases that match TRBD2. The CDR3 loop is CASNGGGLSYEQYF. CDR3 nucleotide sequence: TGTGCCAGCAATGGCGGGGGGCTCTCCTACGAGCAGTACTTC.